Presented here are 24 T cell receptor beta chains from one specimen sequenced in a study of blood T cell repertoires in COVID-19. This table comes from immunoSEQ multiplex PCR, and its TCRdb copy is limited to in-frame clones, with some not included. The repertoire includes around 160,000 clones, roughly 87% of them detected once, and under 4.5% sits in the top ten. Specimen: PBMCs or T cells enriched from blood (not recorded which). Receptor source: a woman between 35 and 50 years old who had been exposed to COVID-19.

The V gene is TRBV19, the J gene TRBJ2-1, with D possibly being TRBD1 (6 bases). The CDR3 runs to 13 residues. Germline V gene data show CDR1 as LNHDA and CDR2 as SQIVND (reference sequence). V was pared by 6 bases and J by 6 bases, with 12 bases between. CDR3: CASSWDNINEQFF. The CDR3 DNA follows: TGTGCCAGTAGCTGGGACAATATCAATGAGCAGTTCTTC.

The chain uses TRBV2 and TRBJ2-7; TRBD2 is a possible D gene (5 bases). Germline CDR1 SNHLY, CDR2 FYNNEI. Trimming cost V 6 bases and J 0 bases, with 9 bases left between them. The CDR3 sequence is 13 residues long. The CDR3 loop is CASSRGSSYEQYF. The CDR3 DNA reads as TGTGCCAGCAGCCGGGGAAGCTCCTACGAGCAGTACTTC.

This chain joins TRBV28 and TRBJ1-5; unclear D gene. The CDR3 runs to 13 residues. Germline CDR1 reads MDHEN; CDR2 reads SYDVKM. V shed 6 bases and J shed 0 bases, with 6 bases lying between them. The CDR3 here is CASSPTSNQPQHF. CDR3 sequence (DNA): TGTGCCAGCAGCCCTACTAGCAATCAGCCCCAGCATTTT.

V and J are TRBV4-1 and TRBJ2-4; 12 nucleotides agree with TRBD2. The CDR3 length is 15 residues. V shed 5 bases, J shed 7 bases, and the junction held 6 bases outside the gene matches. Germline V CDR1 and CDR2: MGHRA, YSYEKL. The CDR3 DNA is TGCGCCAGCAGCGAACTAGCGGGGGGTAAGAACATTCAGTACTTC. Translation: CASSELAGGKNIQYF.

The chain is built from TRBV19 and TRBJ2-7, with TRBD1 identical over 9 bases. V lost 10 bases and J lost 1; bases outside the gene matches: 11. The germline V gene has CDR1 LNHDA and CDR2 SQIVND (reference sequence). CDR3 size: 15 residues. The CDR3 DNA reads TGTGCCACCACACAGGGACAGGGCAGGTCCTACGAGCAGTACTTC. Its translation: CATTQGQGRSYEQYF.

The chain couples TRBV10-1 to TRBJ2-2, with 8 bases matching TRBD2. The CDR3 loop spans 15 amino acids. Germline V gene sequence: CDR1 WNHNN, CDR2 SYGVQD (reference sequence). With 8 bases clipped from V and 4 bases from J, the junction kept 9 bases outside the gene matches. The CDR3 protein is CASGSSSGGTGELFF. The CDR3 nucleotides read TGCGCCAGCGGGTCCTCGAGCGGGGGCACCGGGGAGCTGTTTTTT.

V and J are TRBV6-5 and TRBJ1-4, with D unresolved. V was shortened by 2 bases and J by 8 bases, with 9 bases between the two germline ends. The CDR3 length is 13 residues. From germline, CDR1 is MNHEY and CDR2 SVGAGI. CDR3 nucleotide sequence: TGTGCCAGCAGTTACGTTCTAGGAGAAAAACTGTTTTTT. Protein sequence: CASSYVLGEKLFF.

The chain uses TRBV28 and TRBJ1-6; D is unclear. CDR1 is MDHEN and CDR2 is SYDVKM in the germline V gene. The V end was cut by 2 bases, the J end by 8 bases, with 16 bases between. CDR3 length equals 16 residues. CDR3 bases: TGTGCCAGCAGTTTAGGGGTTCTAAGGAGGGATTCACCCCTCCACTTT. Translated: CASSLGVLRRDSPLHF.

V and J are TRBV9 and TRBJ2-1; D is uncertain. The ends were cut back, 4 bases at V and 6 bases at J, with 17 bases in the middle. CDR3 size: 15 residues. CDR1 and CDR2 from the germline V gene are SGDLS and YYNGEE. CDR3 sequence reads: CASSITPTRSNEQFF. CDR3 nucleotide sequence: TGTGCCAGCAGCATTACTCCTACGCGTAGCAATGAGCAGTTCTTC.

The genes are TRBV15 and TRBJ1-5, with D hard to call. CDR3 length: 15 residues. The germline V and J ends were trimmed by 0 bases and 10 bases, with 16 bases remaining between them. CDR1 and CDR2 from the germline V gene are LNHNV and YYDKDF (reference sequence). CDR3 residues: CATSRDVPTPAPQHF. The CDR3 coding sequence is TGTGCCACCAGCAGAGATGTTCCGACACCCGCTCCCCAGCATTTT.

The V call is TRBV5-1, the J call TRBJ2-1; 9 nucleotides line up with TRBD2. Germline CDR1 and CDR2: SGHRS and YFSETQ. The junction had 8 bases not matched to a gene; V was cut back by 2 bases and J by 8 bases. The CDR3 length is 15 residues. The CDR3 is CASSLKAGGGDEQFF. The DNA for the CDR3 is TGCGCCAGCAGCTTAAAAGCGGGGGGCGGGGATGAGCAGTTCTTC.

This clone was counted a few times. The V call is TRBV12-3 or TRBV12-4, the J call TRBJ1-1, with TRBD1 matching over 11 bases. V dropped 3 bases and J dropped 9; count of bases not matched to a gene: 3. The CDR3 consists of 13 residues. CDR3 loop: CASSFGTGGKAFF. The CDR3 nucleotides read TGTGCCAGCAGTTTCGGGACAGGGGGTAAAGCTTTCTTT.

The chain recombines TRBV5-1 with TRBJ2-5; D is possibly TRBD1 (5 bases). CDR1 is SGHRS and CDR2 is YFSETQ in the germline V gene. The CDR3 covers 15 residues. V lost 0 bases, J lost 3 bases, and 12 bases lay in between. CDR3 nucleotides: TGCGCCAGCAGCTTGGTCCCCAACAGGAAAGAGACCCAGTACTTC. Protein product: CASSLVPNRKETQYF.

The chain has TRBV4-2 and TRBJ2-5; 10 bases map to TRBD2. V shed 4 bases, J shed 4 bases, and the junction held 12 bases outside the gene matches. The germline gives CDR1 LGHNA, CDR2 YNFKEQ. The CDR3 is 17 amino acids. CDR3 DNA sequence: TGTGCCAGCAGCCCAGGAGGGCAACTAGCGGGGATAGAGACCCAGTACTTC. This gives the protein CASSPGGQLAGIETQYF.

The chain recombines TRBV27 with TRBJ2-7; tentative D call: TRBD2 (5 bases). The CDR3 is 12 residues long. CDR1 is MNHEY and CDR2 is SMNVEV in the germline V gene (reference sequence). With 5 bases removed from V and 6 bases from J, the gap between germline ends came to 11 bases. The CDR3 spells CASSPWTGEQYF. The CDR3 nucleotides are TGTGCCAGCAGTCCCTGGACTGGCGAGCAGTACTTC.

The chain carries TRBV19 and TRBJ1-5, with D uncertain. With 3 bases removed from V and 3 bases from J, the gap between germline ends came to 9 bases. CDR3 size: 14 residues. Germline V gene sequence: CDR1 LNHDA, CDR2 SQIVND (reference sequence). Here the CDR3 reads CASSINGLNQPQHF. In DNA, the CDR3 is TGTGCCAGTAGTATCAATGGCCTCAATCAGCCCCAGCATTTT.

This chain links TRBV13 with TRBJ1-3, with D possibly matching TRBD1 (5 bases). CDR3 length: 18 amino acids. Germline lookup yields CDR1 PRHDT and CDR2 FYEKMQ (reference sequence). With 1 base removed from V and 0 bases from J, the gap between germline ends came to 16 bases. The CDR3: CASSLEGRARISGNTIYF. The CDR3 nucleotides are TGTGCCAGCAGCTTAGAAGGCAGGGCTCGAATCTCTGGAAACACCATATATTTT. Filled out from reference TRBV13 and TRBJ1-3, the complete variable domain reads AAGVIQSPRHLIKEKRETATLKCYPIPRHDTVYWYQQGPGQDPQFLISFYEKMQSDKGSIPDRFSAQQFSDYHSELNMSSLELGDSALYFCASSLEGRARISGNTIYFGEGSWLTVV.

CDR3 residues: CASSQERRAGAGELFF. CDR3 nucleotides: TGCGCCAGCAGCCAAGAAAGGCGGGCCGGGGCCGGGGAGCTGTTTTTT. J is TRBJ2-2 and V is TRBV4-1, with D perhaps TRBD2 (5 bases). The CDR3 has 16 residues. The V and J ends lost 0 bases and 6 bases respectively, with 14 bases between them. Looked up from germline, CDR1 is MGHRA and CDR2 is YSYEKL.

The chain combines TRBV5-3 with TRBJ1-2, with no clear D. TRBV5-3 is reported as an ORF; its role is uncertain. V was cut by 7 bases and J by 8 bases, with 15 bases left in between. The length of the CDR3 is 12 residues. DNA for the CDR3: TGTGCCAGACGGCAGAGGGTTATAGGCTACACCTTC. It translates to CARRQRVIGYTF.

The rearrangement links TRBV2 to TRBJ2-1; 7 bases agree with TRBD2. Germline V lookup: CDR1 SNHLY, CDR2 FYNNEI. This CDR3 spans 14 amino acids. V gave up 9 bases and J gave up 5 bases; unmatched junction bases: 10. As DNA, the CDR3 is TGTGCCAGTAAGACCGGGACTACCCACAATGAGCAGTTCTTC. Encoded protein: CASKTGTTHNEQFF.

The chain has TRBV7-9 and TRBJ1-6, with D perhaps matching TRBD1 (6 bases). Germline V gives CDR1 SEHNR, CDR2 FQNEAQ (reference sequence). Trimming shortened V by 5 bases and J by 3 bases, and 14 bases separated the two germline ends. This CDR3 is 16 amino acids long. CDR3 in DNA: TGTGCCAGCAGCATGACAGGATATAGCTATAATTCACCCCTCCACTTT. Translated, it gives CASSMTGYSYNSPLHF.

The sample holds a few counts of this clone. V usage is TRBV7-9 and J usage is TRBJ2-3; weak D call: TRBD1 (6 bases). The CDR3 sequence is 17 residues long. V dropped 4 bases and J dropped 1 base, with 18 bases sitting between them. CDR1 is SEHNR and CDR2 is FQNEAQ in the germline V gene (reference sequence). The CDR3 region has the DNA TGTGCCAGCAGCTCCCAAGTACAGGGTTGGGGCACAGATACGCAGTATTTT. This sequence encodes CASSSQVQGWGTDTQYF.

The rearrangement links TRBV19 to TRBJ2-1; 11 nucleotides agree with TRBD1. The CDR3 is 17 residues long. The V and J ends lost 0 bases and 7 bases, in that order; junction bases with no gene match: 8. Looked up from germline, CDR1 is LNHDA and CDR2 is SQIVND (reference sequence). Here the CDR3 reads CASSIEGGQGVRNEQFF. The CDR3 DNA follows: TGTGCCAGTAGTATAGAGGGGGGACAGGGGGTAAGAAATGAGCAGTTCTTC.

CDR3 sequence reads: CSVGGGRFTDTQYF. In DNA form, the CDR3 reads TGCAGCGTTGGGGGGGGGAGATTCACAGATACGCAGTATTTT. The chain has TRBV29-1 and TRBJ2-3; 7 positions agree with TRBD2. V was clipped by 4 bases and J by 2 bases; unmatched bases: 6. The CDR3 is 14 amino acids. CDR1 and CDR2 (germline): SQVTM, ANQGSEA.